The sequence of this T cell receptor (beta chain) was determined in a study of vaccination effects on CD4 cells after COVID-19. Here immunoSEQ multiplex PCR was the method, and the copy in TCRdb shows in-frame clones only, minus some. The sample holds tens of thousands of clones, around two thirds seen once. Trimming removed 6 bases at V and 7 bases at J, with 7 bases between. The CDR3 has 11 residues. Under the ViraFEST assay, PBMC were stimulated with viral peptide pools so that antigen-specific CD4+ T cells expanded. Sequencing was performed afterwards. Following culture for roughly 10 days, CD4+ T cells were isolated. Documented for the person is a PCR-confirmed SARS-CoV-2 infection occurring between March and December 2020. Worth noting for this clone: Antigen: not known.

The TCR was taken from a human donor who had a prior SARS-CoV-2 infection. Here the sequenced sample was CD4+ T cells from PBMCs cultured with HCoV-NL63 spike peptides, taken before COVID-19 vaccination. The chain has TRBV12-3 or TRBV12-4 and TRBJ2-1; unclear D gene. The CDR3 region is CASRLGNEQFF. CDR3 sequence (DNA): TGTGCCAGCAGACTCGGTAATGAGCAGTTCTTC.